Listed here are 27 T cell receptor beta chains from one sample, sequenced in a study of blood T cell repertoires in COVID-19. Generated by immunoSEQ multiplex PCR, the TCRdb table keeps only in-frame clones and is missing some. This repertoire shows fewer than 200,000 clones, roughly 82% found once; its top ten account for 7.8%. The sequenced material came from peripheral blood. These receptors all stem from a woman between 55 and 75 years old with COVID-19, enrolled during active disease.

As DNA, the CDR3 is TGTGCCAGCAGCTTAGAGGGGACTAGCGGGGTTCATGAGCAGTTCTTC. Translation gives CASSLEGTSGVHEQFF. V usage is TRBV7-3 and J usage is TRBJ2-1; 13 bases are a match to TRBD2. Germline values: CDR1 SGHTA, CDR2 FQGTGA. Losses at the gene ends were 2 bases for V and 8 bases for J; bases not matched to a gene: 6. The CDR3 consists of 16 residues.

The V gene is TRBV28, the J gene TRBJ1-1; D remains unclear. Deletions cut 5 bases from V and 0 bases from J, with 13 bases between. Looked up from germline, CDR1 is MDHEN and CDR2 is SYDVKM. The CDR3 extends over 15 amino acids. The CDR3 DNA sequence: TGTGCCAGCAGTCCATCCAGGATAATGAACACTGAAGCTTTCTTT. Translated, it gives CASSPSRIMNTEAFF.

V and J are TRBV3-1 (or the pseudogene TRBV3-2) and TRBJ1-6; D is unclear. V was trimmed by 0 bases and J by 7 bases, leaving 19 bases between them. The CDR3 covers 18 residues. Germline CDR1 reads LGHDT; CDR2 reads YNNKEL (reference sequence). This chain's CDR3 is CASSQDFGGLRVNSPLHF. DNA for the CDR3: TGTGCCAGCAGCCAAGATTTTGGAGGGCTGAGGGTCAATTCACCCCTCCACTTT.

This clone was seen only a few times. The chain links TRBV6-6 to TRBJ1-5; D unresolved. V was shortened by 6 bases and J by 1 base, with 7 bases between the two germline ends. There are 13 residues in the CDR3. Per germline, CDR1 MNHNY and CDR2 SVGAGI (reference sequence). The CDR3 coding sequence is TGTGCCAGCAGGGAGTTGAGCAATCAGCCCCAGCATTTT. This sequence encodes CASRELSNQPQHF.

This clone was observed a handful of times. The genes are TRBV7-3 and TRBJ2-1; 11 nucleotides align to TRBD2. Per the germline V gene, CDR1 is SGHTA and CDR2 is FQGTGA. J lost 5 bases, V lost 1 base, and 1 base had no gene match. This CDR3 contains 15 residues. CDR3 nucleotides: TGTGCCAGCAGCTTAATGGGACTAGCGGACAATGAGCAGTTCTTC. Protein sequence: CASSLMGLADNEQFF.

This sequence joins TRBV7-9 and TRBJ1-4; 7 bases map to TRBD1. Germline V gene lookup returns CDR1 SEHNR and CDR2 FQNEAQ (reference sequence). CDR3 length equals 14 residues. J was trimmed by 14 bases and V by 5 bases; bases with no gene match: 14. Here the CDR3 DNA reads TGTGCCAGCAGCCCAACATTAACAGGGGAATATCTGTTTTTT. Protein product: CASSPTLTGEYLFF.

This clone came up once. The chain couples TRBV28 to TRBJ1-5; TRBD1 matches at 9 bases. This CDR3 comprises 16 residues. CDR1 is MDHEN, CDR2 SYDVKM, per germline. V gave up 6 bases and J gave up 8 bases; unmatched junction bases: 14. CDR3 sequence (DNA): TGTGCCAGCAGCGTGCTTGGGACAGGGCTCGGGGAGCCCCAGCATTTT. Its protein product is CASSVLGTGLGEPQHF.

J is TRBJ2-7 and V is TRBV28; D perhaps matches TRBD1 (7 bases). V was pared by 4 bases and J by 0 bases, with 19 bases between. The germline V gene encodes CDR1 MDHEN and CDR2 SYDVKM. CDR3 length: 17 amino acids. CDR3 sequence (DNA): TGTGCCAGCAGTTCCCGTGGGGGGACAGCGAGCTCCTACGAGCAGTACGTC. Translated: CASSSRGGTASSYEQYV.

J is TRBJ1-1 and V is TRBV18; the D gene is possibly TRBD1 (5 bases). The CDR3 loop spans 16 amino acids. Germline V gene sequence: CDR1 KGHSH, CDR2 LQKENI. Trimming pared 2 bases from V and 4 bases from J, leaving 17 bases between. The CDR3 sequence is CASSPSGKAGGTEAFF. The CDR3 nucleotides are TGTGCCAGCTCACCATCTGGAAAAGCGGGGGGCACTGAAGCTTTCTTT.

This rearrangement joins TRBV6-1 to TRBJ2-3, with TRBD2 identical over 7 bases. V lost 2 bases and J lost 5; bases outside the gene matches: 4. The CDR3 contains 14 residues. Germline V gives CDR1 MNHNS, CDR2 SASEGT. The CDR3 DNA sequence: TGTGCCAGCAGTGAAAGACTAGCTGTAGATACGCAGTATTTT. It is translated as CASSERLAVDTQYF.

This clone has a handful of counts. The rearrangement links TRBV28 to TRBJ2-5, with D perhaps TRBD2 (6 bases). This CDR3 is 18 amino acids long. The ends were cut back, 7 bases at V and 5 bases at J, with 29 bases in the middle. Germline V lookup: CDR1 MDHEN, CDR2 SYDVKM. In DNA form, the CDR3 reads TGTGCCAGCACCGCCCTGGGAAGCGGAGGGGCAGGTCGGGAGACCCAGTACTTC. Encoded protein: CASTALGSGGAGRETQYF. The full variable domain, with the rest looked up from reference TRBV28 and TRBJ2-5, is DVKVTQSSRYLVKRTGEKVFLECVQDMDHENMFWYRQDPGLGLRLIYFSYDVKMKEKGDIPEGYSVSREKKERFSLILESASTNQTSMYLCASTALGSGGAGRETQYFGPGTRLLVL.

This clone was observed a single time. V is TRBV7-8 and J is TRBJ2-7; the match to TRBD2 covers 11 bases. Per the germline V gene, CDR1 is SGHVS and CDR2 is FQNEAQ. The V gene end was trimmed by 3 bases and the J gene end by 5 bases; junction bases not matched to a gene: 6. The CDR3 has 15 residues. The CDR3 nucleotides read TGTGCCAGCAGCTTTAGCGGGAGGGCCTCTAACGAGCAGTACTTC. This sequence encodes CASSFSGRASNEQYF.

J is TRBJ2-2 and V is TRBV18, with a weak D call TRBD1 (5 bases). The CDR3 contains 17 residues. Trimming took off 2 bases at V and 0 bases at J, with 13 bases between the two ends. The V gene's germline CDR1 is KGHSH and CDR2 LQKENI. The DNA for the CDR3 is TGTGCCAGCTCACCAACCTTTCGACAGACGAACACCGGGGAGCTGTTTTTT. This codes for CASSPTFRQTNTGELFF.

The chain is built from TRBV3-1 (or the pseudogene TRBV3-2) and TRBJ2-7; TRBD1 might be the D (5 bases). The CDR3 consists of 15 residues. Trimming stripped 1 base from V and 4 bases from J, with 14 bases between. CDR1 is LGHDT, CDR2 YNNKEL, per germline (reference sequence). The DNA for the CDR3 is TGTGCCAGCAGCCAAGTAAGTACAGGATTATACGAGCAGTACTTC. Translation: CASSQVSTGLYEQYF.

The chain has TRBV5-4 and TRBJ1-1; a possible D gene is TRBD1 (5 bases). There are 14 residues in the CDR3. Trimming removed 1 base from V and 3 bases from J, with 10 bases in between. Germline V gene data show CDR1 as SGHNT and CDR2 as YYREEE (reference sequence). The CDR3 nucleotides read TGTGCCAGCAGCTTGATCGGGGGGGACACTGAAGCTTTCTTT. It yields the protein CASSLIGGDTEAFF.

The chain employs TRBV5-1 and TRBJ2-3, with no clear D. CDR1 is SGHRS, CDR2 YFSETQ, per germline. The CDR3 extends over 14 amino acids. Trimming shortened V by 4 bases and J by 3 bases, and 12 bases separated the two germline ends. The CDR3 sequence is CASSPLERTDTQYF. As DNA, the CDR3 is TGCGCCAGCAGCCCTCTAGAGAGAACAGATACGCAGTATTTT.

The rearrangement joins TRBV6-6 to TRBJ1-5, with TRBD1 matching 8 bases. With 0 bases clipped from V and 5 bases from J, the junction kept 0 bases outside the gene matches. Germline V gives CDR1 MNHNY, CDR2 SVGAGI (reference sequence). This CDR3 has 14 amino acids. The CDR3, as DNA: TGTGCCAGCAGTTACTCGACAGGGGATCAGCCCCAGCATTTT. It codes for CASSYSTGDQPQHF.

The rearrangement joins TRBV29-1 to TRBJ2-7; D unclear. V lost 2 bases, J lost 7 bases, and 15 bases lay in between. The CDR3 length is 13 residues. Germline V gene sequence: CDR1 SQVTM, CDR2 ANQGSEA. CDR3 sequence reads: CSVENQGSREQYF. The CDR3 DNA sequence: TGCAGCGTTGAAAACCAAGGATCGAGGGAGCAGTACTTC.

The V call is TRBV19, the J call TRBJ2-3; possible D gene TRBD2, 5 bases. This CDR3 has 18 amino acids. From germline, CDR1 is LNHDA and CDR2 SQIVND (reference sequence). V lost 4 bases and J 0 bases, leaving 20 bases between the germline ends. CDR3 protein: CASSRTLAGPTSTDTQYF. Written as DNA, the CDR3 is TGTGCCAGTAGTAGGACTCTAGCCGGGCCGACTAGCACAGATACGCAGTATTTT.

The chain links TRBV28 to TRBJ2-7; 10 positions agree with TRBD1. The V segment lost 4 bases and the J segment 2 bases; nucleotides outside the gene matches: 8. CDR1 is MDHEN and CDR2 is SYDVKM in the germline V gene. The CDR3 consists of 16 residues. CDR3 sequence (DNA): TGTGCCAGCAGTTCCTGGGGACAGGGGAATCCCTACGAGCAGTACGTC. It encodes CASSSWGQGNPYEQYV.

This chain links TRBV9 with TRBJ2-3; D is uncertain. Germline CDR1 is SGDLS and CDR2 is YYNGEE. Trimming cost V 0 bases and J 3 bases, with 5 bases left between them. This CDR3 has 13 amino acids. CDR3 nucleotides: TGTGCCAGCAGCGTAGACTATACAGATACGCAGTATTTT. Translated, it gives CASSVDYTDTQYF.

The chain is built from TRBV6-2 or TRBV6-3 and TRBJ2-3; 14 bases fit TRBD2. Germline V gene data show CDR1 as MNHEY and CDR2 as SVGEGT. CDR3 length: 14 amino acids. J was trimmed by 9 bases and V by 6 bases; bases with no gene match: 5. The CDR3 DNA reads TGTGCCAGCAGCGAGGGACTAGCGGGGGCGACGCAGTATTTT. It codes for CASSEGLAGATQYF.

The rearrangement uses TRBV5-4 and TRBJ1-3, with a tentative D call TRBD1 (5 bases). V gave up 4 bases and J gave up 0 bases, with 11 bases separating them. The CDR3 totals 15 residues. Germline V gene lookup returns CDR1 SGHNT and CDR2 YYREEE (reference sequence). For the CDR3, the DNA is TGTGCCAGCAGCCAAGTAGGGGACTCTGGAAACACCATATATTTT. This encodes CASSQVGDSGNTIYF. Looking up the rest from reference TRBV5-4 and TRBJ1-3 gives the full variable domain: ETGVTQSPTHLIKTRGQQVTLRCSSQSGHNTVSWYQQALGQGPQFIFQYYREEENGRGNFPPRFSGLQFPNYSSELNVNALELDDSALYLCASSQVGDSGNTIYFGEGSWLTVV.

The V gene is TRBV9, the J gene TRBJ2-1, with TRBD2 matching 9 bases. Germline V gene data show CDR1 as SGDLS and CDR2 as YYNGEE. The CDR3 has 15 amino acids. V dropped 4 bases and J dropped 4; count of bases not matched to a gene: 6. As DNA, the CDR3 is TGTGCCAGCAGCCTAGGGACTAGCCCTTACAATGAGCAGTTCTTC. Encoded protein: CASSLGTSPYNEQFF.

The gene calls are TRBV29-1 and TRBJ2-5; 10 bases align to TRBD2. The CDR3 extends over 11 amino acids. Germline V CDR1 and CDR2: SQVTM, ANQGSEA. The trim removed 4 bases at V and 9 bases at J, leaving 2 bases unmatched. The CDR3 DNA is TGCAGCGTTGCCCTAGCGGGGGCCCAGTACTTC. Encoded protein: CSVALAGAQYF.

The chain links TRBV19 to TRBJ2-4; perhaps TRBD2 as D (7 bases). From germline, CDR1 is LNHDA and CDR2 SQIVND (reference sequence). The CDR3 covers 15 residues. Trimming stripped 2 bases from V and 5 bases from J, with 13 bases between. The CDR3: CASSIRGGAENIQYF. The CDR3 DNA sequence: TGTGCCAGTAGTATAAGGGGGGGGGCGGAAAACATTCAGTACTTC.

J is TRBJ1-1 and V is TRBV12-2; TRBD1 is the table's D call, not checked against the DNA. TRBV12-2 is termed a pseudogene. This CDR3 comprises 14 residues. DNA of the CDR3: TGTGCAAGTCGCGGGACACCCATGAACACTGAAGCTTTCTTT. Translating gives CASRGTPMNTEAFF.